This record covers a single TCR beta chain. A junction end diverges from the germline sequence, so it may reflect a read error. These data are taken from a study of control samples from healthy donors and cancer patients. Germline V gene data show CDR1 as MNHEY and CDR2 as SVGAGI. This CDR3 has 13 amino acids. Measured with immunoSEQ multiplex PCR; TCRdb has only the in-frame clones, and not every one. Here the sample table reports roughly 190,000 clones. This chain connects TRBV6-5 to TRBJ1-2; 7 bases align to TRBD1. This TCR was sampled from a woman aged 25 to 39 in good health. The material sequenced was blood. CDR3 sequence: CASTRQGIYGHTF. CDR3 bases: TGTGCCAGCACCCGACAGGGTATCTATGGCCACACCTTC.